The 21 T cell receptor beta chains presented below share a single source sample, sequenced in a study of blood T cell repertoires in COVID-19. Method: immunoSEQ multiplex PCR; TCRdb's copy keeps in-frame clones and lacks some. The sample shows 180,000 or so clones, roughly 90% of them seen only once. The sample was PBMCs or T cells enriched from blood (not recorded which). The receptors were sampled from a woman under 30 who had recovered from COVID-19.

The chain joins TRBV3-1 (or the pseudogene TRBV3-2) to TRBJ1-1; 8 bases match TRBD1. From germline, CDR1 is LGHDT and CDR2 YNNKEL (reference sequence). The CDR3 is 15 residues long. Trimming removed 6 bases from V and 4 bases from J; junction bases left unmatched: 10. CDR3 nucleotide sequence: TGTGCCAGCAGACTCGACAGGGGACCAAGCACTGAAGCTTTCTTT. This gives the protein CASRLDRGPSTEAFF.

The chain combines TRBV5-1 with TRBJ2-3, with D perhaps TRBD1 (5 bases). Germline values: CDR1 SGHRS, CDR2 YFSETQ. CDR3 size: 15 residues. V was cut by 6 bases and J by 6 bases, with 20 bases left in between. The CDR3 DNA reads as TGCGCCAGCACATCCGAAGGGGTGATAGCCGATACGCAGTATTTT. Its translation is CASTSEGVIADTQYF. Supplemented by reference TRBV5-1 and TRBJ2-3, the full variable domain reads KAGVTQTPRYLIKTRGQQVTLSCSPISGHRSVSWYQQTPGQGLQFLFEYFSETQRNKGNFPGRFSGRQFSNSRSEMNVSTLELGDSALYLCASTSEGVIADTQYFGPGTRLTVL.

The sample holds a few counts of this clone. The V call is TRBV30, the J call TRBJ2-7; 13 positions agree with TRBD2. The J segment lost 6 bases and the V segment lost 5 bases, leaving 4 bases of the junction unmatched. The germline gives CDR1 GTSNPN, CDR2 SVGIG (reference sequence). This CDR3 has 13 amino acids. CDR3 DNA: TGTGCCTGGGGACTAGCGGGAGTCAGCGAGCAGTACTTC. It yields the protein CAWGLAGVSEQYF.

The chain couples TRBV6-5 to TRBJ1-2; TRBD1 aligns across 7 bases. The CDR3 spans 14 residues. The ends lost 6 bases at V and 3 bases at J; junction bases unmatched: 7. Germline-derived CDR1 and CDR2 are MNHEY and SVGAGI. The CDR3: CASSLTGEYYGYTF. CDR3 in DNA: TGTGCCAGCAGCCTTACAGGGGAATACTATGGCTACACCTTC.

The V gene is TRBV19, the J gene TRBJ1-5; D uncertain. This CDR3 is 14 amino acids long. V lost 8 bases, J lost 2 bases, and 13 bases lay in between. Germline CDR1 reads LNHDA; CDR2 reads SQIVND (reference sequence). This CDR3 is CASRSLVGNQPQHF. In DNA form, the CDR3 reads TGTGCCAGTCGGTCCCTAGTGGGCAATCAGCCCCAGCATTTT.

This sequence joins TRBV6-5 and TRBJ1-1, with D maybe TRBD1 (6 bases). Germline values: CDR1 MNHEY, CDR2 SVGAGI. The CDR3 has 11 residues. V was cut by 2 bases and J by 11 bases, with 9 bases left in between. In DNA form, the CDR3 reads TGTGCCAGCAGTTACCAGGGGCTCGCTTTCTTT. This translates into CASSYQGLAFF.

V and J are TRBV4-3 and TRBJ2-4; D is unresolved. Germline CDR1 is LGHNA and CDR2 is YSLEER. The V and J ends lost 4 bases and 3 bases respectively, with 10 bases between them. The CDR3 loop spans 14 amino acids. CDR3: CASSPSGGKNIQYF. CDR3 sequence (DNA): TGCGCCAGCAGCCCGTCCGGTGGCAAAAACATTCAGTACTTC.

In nucleotides, the CDR3 is TGTGCCAGTAGTATGGGACTAGCGGGAGAAAATGAGCAGTTCTTC. Protein product: CASSMGLAGENEQFF. V is TRBV19 and J is TRBJ2-1; 14 bases map to TRBD2. V lost 3 bases to trimming and J lost 7 bases; unmatched junction nucleotides: 2. The CDR3 is 15 amino acids. Germline CDR1 reads LNHDA; CDR2 reads SQIVND (reference sequence). Drawing the rest from reference TRBV19 and TRBJ2-1, the complete variable domain is DGGITQSPKYLFRKEGQNVTLSCEQNLNHDAMYWYRQDPGQGLRLIYYSQIVNDFQKGDIAEGYSVSREKKESFPLTVTSAQKNPTAFYLCASSMGLAGENEQFFGPGTRLTVL.

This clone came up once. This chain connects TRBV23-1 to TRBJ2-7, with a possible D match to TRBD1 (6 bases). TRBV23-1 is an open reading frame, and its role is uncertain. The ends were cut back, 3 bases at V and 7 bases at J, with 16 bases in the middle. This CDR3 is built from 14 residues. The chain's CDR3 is CASSQRPAGAEQYF. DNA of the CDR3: TGCGCCAGCAGTCAGAGGCCGGCAGGGGCGGAGCAGTACTTC.

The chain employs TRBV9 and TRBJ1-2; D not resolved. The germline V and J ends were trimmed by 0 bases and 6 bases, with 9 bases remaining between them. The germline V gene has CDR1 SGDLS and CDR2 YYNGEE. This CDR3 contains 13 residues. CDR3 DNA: TGTGCCAGCAGCGTAGTCGGGGTAAATGGCTACACCTTC. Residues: CASSVVGVNGYTF.

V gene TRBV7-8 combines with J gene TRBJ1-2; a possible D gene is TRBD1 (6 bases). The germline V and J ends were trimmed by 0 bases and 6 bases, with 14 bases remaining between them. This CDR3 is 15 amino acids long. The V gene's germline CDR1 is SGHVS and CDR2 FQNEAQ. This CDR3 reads CASSLAGGHKNGYTF. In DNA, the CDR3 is TGTGCCAGCAGCTTAGCCGGGGGGCATAAAAATGGCTACACCTTC.

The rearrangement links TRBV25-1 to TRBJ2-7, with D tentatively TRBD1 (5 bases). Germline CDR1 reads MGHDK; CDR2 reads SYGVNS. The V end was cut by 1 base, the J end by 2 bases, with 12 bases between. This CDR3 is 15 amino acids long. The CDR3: CASSEFVTEPYEQYF. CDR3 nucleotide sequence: TGTGCCAGCAGTGAATTCGTGACAGAGCCCTACGAGCAGTACTTC.

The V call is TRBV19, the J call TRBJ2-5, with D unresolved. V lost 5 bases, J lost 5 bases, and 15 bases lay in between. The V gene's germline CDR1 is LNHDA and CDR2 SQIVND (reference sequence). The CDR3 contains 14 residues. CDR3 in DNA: TGTGCCAGTAGTTCCTTGGGCAGACGGGAGACCCAGTACTTC. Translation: CASSSLGRRETQYF.

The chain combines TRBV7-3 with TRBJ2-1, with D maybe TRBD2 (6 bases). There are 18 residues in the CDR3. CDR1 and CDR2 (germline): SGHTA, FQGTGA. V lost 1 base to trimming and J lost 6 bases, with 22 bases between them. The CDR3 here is CASSLITPTGGLSNEQFF. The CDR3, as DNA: TGTGCCAGCAGCTTAATAACCCCGACGGGCGGACTAAGCAATGAGCAGTTCTTC.

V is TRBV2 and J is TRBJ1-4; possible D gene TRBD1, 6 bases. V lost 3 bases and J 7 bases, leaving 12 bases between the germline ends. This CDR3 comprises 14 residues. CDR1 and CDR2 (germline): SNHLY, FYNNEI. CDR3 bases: TGTGCCAGCAGTGATGGGGGGGGCGGTGAAAAACTGTTTTTT. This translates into CASSDGGGGEKLFF. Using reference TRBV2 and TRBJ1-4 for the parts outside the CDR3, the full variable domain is EPEVTQTPSHQVTQMGQEVILRCVPISNHLYFYWYRQILGQKVEFLVSFYNNEISEKSEIFDDQFSVERPDGSNFTLKIRSTKLEDSAMYFCASSDGGGGEKLFFGSGTQLSVL.

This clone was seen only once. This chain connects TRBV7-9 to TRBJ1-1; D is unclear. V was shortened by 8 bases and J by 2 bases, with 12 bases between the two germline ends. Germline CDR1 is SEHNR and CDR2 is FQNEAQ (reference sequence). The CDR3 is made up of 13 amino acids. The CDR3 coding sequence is TGTGCCAGCGGTTCGGGAGTTAACACTGAAGCTTTCTTT. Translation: CASGSGVNTEAFF.

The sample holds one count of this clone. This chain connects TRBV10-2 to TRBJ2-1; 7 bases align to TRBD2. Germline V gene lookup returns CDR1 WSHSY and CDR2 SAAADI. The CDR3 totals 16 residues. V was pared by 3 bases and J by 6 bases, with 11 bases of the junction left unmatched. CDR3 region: CASSEVMVAGTNEQFF. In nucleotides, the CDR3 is TGCGCCAGCAGTGAAGTTATGGTAGCGGGTACCAATGAGCAGTTCTTC.

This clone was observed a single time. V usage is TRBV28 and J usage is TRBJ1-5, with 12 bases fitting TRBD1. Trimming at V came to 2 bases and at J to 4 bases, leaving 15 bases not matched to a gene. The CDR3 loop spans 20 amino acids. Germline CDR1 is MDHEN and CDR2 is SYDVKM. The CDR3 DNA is TGTGCCAGCAGTTTAGTACCCCCCGGGACAGGGGGCCGAATTAATCAGCCCCAGCATTTT. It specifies CASSLVPPGTGGRINQPQHF.

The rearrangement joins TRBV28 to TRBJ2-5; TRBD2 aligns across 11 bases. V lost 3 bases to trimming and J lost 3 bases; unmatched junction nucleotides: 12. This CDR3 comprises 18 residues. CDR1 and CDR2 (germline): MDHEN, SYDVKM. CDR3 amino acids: CASSFFGSGRAPEETQYF. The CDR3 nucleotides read TGTGCCAGCAGTTTTTTCGGTAGCGGGAGGGCGCCGGAAGAGACCCAGTACTTC. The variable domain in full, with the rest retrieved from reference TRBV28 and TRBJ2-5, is DVKVTQSSRYLVKRTGEKVFLECVQDMDHENMFWYRQDPGLGLRLIYFSYDVKMKEKGDIPEGYSVSREKKERFSLILESASTNQTSMYLCASSFFGSGRAPEETQYFGPGTRLLVL.

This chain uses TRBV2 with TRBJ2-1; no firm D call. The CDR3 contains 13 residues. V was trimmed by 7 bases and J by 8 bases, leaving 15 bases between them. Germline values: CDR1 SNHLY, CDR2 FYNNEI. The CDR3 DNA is TGTGCCAGCAATCAGGCCTCGATCCATGAGCAGTTCTTC. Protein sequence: CASNQASIHEQFF.

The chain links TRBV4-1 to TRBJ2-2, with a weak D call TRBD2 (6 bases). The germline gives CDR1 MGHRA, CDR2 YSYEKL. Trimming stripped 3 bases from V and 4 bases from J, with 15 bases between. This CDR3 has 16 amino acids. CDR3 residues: CASSHRGGDSTGELFF. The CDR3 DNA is TGCGCCAGCAGCCATAGGGGAGGAGATAGCACCGGGGAGCTGTTTTTT.